These T cell receptor beta chains were read from a single sample in a study of post-analysis software for immune sequencing data. MiXCR, applied by TCRdb to the PCR reads, yields one record per CDR3 protein. The sample has about 770,000 distinct CDR3 sequences, just over 45% seen once. Sequencing was carried out using blood. Receptor source: a girl under 18 with multiple sclerosis. Both conserved end residues are part of each CDR3. Fields, in order: V gene, D gene, J gene, clone size, CDR3 protein, CDR3 DNA. The D gene is left open where the match is weak. Not every row has a clone size; where given, it reads once, few, many or a size class.

V gene: TRBV7-2; D gene: TRBD1; J gene: TRBJ1-2; clone size: .; CDR3 protein: CVSSGAGQGVGYTF; CDR3 DNA: TGTGTCAGCAGCGGGGCCGGGCAGGGGGTAGGCTACACCTTC
V gene: TRBV6-6; D gene: .; J gene: TRBJ2-1; clone size: .; CDR3 protein: CASSYQGGAGQFF; CDR3 DNA: TGTGCCAGCAGTTATCAGGGGGGAGCCGGGCAGTTCTTC
V gene: TRBV25-1; D gene: TRBD1; J gene: TRBJ1-1; clone size: .; CDR3 protein: CASSEVDRNQAFF; CDR3 DNA: TGTGCCAGCAGTGAAGTGGACAGGAATCAAGCTTTCTTT
V gene: TRBV20-1; D gene: TRBD2; J gene: TRBJ2-3; clone size: .; CDR3 protein: CSARDARPRTSARTDTQYF; CDR3 DNA: TGCAGTGCTAGAGACGCGAGGCCGAGGACTAGCGCCCGCACAGATACGCAGTATTTT
V gene: TRBV7-9; D gene: .; J gene: TRBJ2-7; clone size: few; CDR3 protein: CASSLVVAQLDEQYF; CDR3 DNA: TGTGCCAGCAGCTTAGTAGTAGCGCAATTGGACGAGCAGTACTTC
V gene: TRBV20-1; D gene: TRBD1; J gene: TRBJ1-3; clone size: .; CDR3 protein: CSASTGGSGNTIYF; CDR3 DNA: TGCAGTGCTAGTACAGGGGGGTCTGGAAACACCATATATTTT
V gene: TRBV7-9; D gene: .; J gene: TRBJ1-6; clone size: once; CDR3 protein: CASSPDQAPLHF; CDR3 DNA: TGTGCCAGCAGCCCCGACCAGGCACCCCTCCACTTT
V gene: TRBV7-8; D gene: TRBD2; J gene: TRBJ2-1; clone size: .; CDR3 protein: CASSSGAGGNEQFF; CDR3 DNA: TGTGCCAGCAGCAGCGGAGCGGGGGGTAATGAGCAGTTCTTC
V gene: TRBV2; D gene: .; J gene: TRBJ1-2; clone size: .; CDR3 protein: CASSEYTANYGYTF; CDR3 DNA: TGTGCCAGCAGTGAATATACAGCCAACTATGGCTACACCTTC
V gene: TRBV7-9; D gene: TRBD1; J gene: TRBJ1-2; clone size: .; CDR3 protein: CASSPPYRGRSYGYTF; CDR3 DNA: TGTGCCAGCAGCCCCCCTTACAGGGGGCGCAGCTATGGCTACACCTTC
V gene: TRBV20-1; D gene: .; J gene: TRBJ2-7; clone size: .; CDR3 protein: CSAERVRNYEQYF; CDR3 DNA: TGCAGTGCTGAAAGGGTACGCAATTACGAGCAGTACTTC
V gene: TRBV6-1; D gene: .; J gene: TRBJ1-5; clone size: once; CDR3 protein: CASSGEGHGSQPQHF; CDR3 DNA: TGTGCCAGCAGTGGTGAGGGCCACGGGTCTCAGCCCCAGCATTTT
V gene: TRBV4-2; D gene: TRBD2; J gene: TRBJ2-1; clone size: .; CDR3 protein: CASSHGLAGVRRNEQFF; CDR3 DNA: TGTGCCAGCAGCCACGGACTAGCGGGAGTACGAAGGAATGAGCAGTTCTTC
V gene: TRBV7-2; D gene: TRBD1; J gene: TRBJ1-2; clone size: .; CDR3 protein: CASSRGRGQGYTF; CDR3 DNA: TGTGCCAGCAGCCGAGGGAGGGGGCAAGGCTACACCTTC
V gene: TRBV6-2/TRBV6-3; D gene: TRBD2; J gene: TRBJ2-3; clone size: .; CDR3 protein: CASGILAGRDTQYF; CDR3 DNA: TGTGCCAGCGGGATACTAGCGGGAAGAGATACGCAGTATTTT
V gene: TRBV4-1; D gene: .; J gene: TRBJ2-3; clone size: .; CDR3 protein: CASGGVLTDTQYF; CDR3 DNA: TGCGCCAGCGGAGGGGTGTTAACAGATACGCAGTATTTT
V gene: TRBV28; D gene: TRBD2; J gene: TRBJ2-7; clone size: .; CDR3 protein: CASSPNMGGLAGIYEQYF; CDR3 DNA: TGTGCCAGCAGTCCTAATATGGGGGGACTAGCGGGGATCTACGAGCAGTACTTC
V gene: TRBV12-3/TRBV12-4; D gene: TRBD2; J gene: TRBJ2-7; clone size: .; CDR3 protein: CASSLSGAGGLYEQYF; CDR3 DNA: TGTGCCAGCAGTTTGTCCGGAGCGGGAGGTTTATACGAGCAGTACTTC
V gene: TRBV25-1; D gene: .; J gene: TRBJ2-1; clone size: few; CDR3 protein: CASSERAGDHYNEQFF; CDR3 DNA: TGTGCCAGCAGTGAAAGGGCCGGAGACCACTACAATGAGCAGTTCTTC
V gene: TRBV6-5; D gene: .; J gene: TRBJ2-2; clone size: few; CDR3 protein: CASSYSGAGLGELFF; CDR3 DNA: TGTGCCAGCAGTTACTCTGGGGCGGGTCTAGGGGAGCTGTTTTTT
V gene: TRBV5-1; D gene: .; J gene: TRBJ2-4; clone size: .; CDR3 protein: CASSSAPRNIQYF; CDR3 DNA: TGCGCCAGCAGCTCAGCACCGAGGAACATTCAGTACTTC
V gene: TRBV7-3; D gene: TRBD2; J gene: TRBJ2-5; clone size: few; CDR3 protein: CASSSGIAGGQETQYF; CDR3 DNA: TGTGCCAGCAGTTCCGGCATAGCGGGAGGACAAGAGACCCAGTACTTC
V gene: TRBV6-1; D gene: .; J gene: TRBJ2-7; clone size: few; CDR3 protein: CASRNYEQYF; CDR3 DNA: TGTGCCAGCAGAAATTACGAGCAGTACTTC
V gene: TRBV6-2/TRBV6-3; D gene: TRBD1; J gene: TRBJ1-5; clone size: .; CDR3 protein: CASRSTRGQISNQPQHF; CDR3 DNA: TGTGCCAGCAGGTCGACGAGGGGACAGATTAGCAATCAGCCCCAGCATTTT
V gene: TRBV7-3; D gene: .; J gene: TRBJ2-7; clone size: .; CDR3 protein: CASSLYSGSEQYF; CDR3 DNA: TGTGCCAGCAGCTTATATTCAGGCTCCGAGCAGTACTTC
V gene: TRBV20-1; D gene: .; J gene: TRBJ2-1; clone size: few; CDR3 protein: CSARPGSSSYNEQFF; CDR3 DNA: TGCAGTGCTAGACCTGGGTCAAGCTCCTACAATGAGCAGTTCTTC
V gene: TRBV6-2/TRBV6-3; D gene: .; J gene: TRBJ2-7; clone size: .; CDR3 protein: CASSAHYEQYF; CDR3 DNA: TGTGCCAGCAGTGCCCACTACGAGCAGTACTTC
V gene: TRBV28; D gene: .; J gene: TRBJ2-2; clone size: .; CDR3 protein: CASSFSGSGGELFF; CDR3 DNA: TGTGCCAGCAGTTTTTCCGGGAGTGGCGGGGAGCTGTTTTTT
V gene: TRBV5-1; D gene: .; J gene: TRBJ1-2; clone size: .; CDR3 protein: CASSLGAGVDGYTF; CDR3 DNA: TGCGCCAGCAGCTTGGGGGCAGGGGTAGACGGCTACACCTTC
V gene: TRBV7-2; D gene: TRBD1; J gene: TRBJ2-4; clone size: few; CDR3 protein: CASSSASTGAKNIQYF; CDR3 DNA: TGTGCCAGCAGCTCAGCTTCGACAGGGGCAAAAAACATTCAGTACTTC
V gene: TRBV20-1; D gene: TRBD1; J gene: TRBJ1-1; clone size: .; CDR3 protein: CSARHRDRVWDTEAFF; CDR3 DNA: TGCAGTGCTCGGCACCGGGACAGGGTTTGGGACACTGAAGCTTTCTTT
V gene: TRBV28; D gene: .; J gene: TRBJ1-5; clone size: .; CDR3 protein: CASSGANQPQHF; CDR3 DNA: TGTGCCTCTTCAGGGGCCAATCAGCCCCAGCATTTT
V gene: TRBV5-1; D gene: .; J gene: TRBJ1-1; clone size: .; CDR3 protein: CASSMGRLNTEAFF; CDR3 DNA: TGCGCCAGCAGCATGGGCAGGTTGAACACTGAAGCTTTCTTT
V gene: TRBV7-9; D gene: .; J gene: TRBJ2-1; clone size: once; CDR3 protein: CASSLTGQIYYNEQFF; CDR3 DNA: TGTGCCAGCAGCTTGACTGGACAGATATACTACAATGAGCAGTTCTTC
V gene: TRBV6-4; D gene: .; J gene: TRBJ2-7; clone size: .; CDR3 protein: CAISESSDREQYF; CDR3 DNA: TGTGCCATCTCCGAAAGTTCAGATAGGGAGCAGTACTTC
V gene: TRBV7-2; D gene: .; J gene: TRBJ2-1; clone size: .; CDR3 protein: CASSLRGMVWSKFF; CDR3 DNA: TGTGCCAGCAGCCTCCGGGGCATGGTGTGGAGTAAGTTCTTC
V gene: TRBV7-9; D gene: TRBD1; J gene: TRBJ1-2; clone size: .; CDR3 protein: CASSLAGQGDGGYTF; CDR3 DNA: TGTGCCAGCAGCTTAGCGGGACAGGGGGATGGTGGCTACACCTTC
V gene: TRBV20-1; D gene: .; J gene: TRBJ2-7; clone size: .; CDR3 protein: CSGHRDEQYF; CDR3 DNA: TGCAGTGGACACCGGGACGAGCAGTACTTC
V gene: TRBV20-1; D gene: .; J gene: TRBJ2-7; clone size: few; CDR3 protein: CSARVGRVDEQYF; CDR3 DNA: TGCAGTGCTAGAGTCGGGAGAGTCGACGAGCAGTACTTC
V gene: TRBV6-6; D gene: TRBD2; J gene: TRBJ2-7; clone size: once; CDR3 protein: CASSVVSGGYEQYF; CDR3 DNA: TGTGCCAGCAGCGTCGTCTCGGGAGGCTACGAGCAGTACTTC
V gene: TRBV20-1; D gene: TRBD1; J gene: TRBJ1-2; clone size: once; CDR3 protein: CSAPRGTGRVGYTF; CDR3 DNA: TGCAGTGCACCCCGAGGGACAGGAAGGGTAGGCTACACCTTC
V gene: TRBV12-3/TRBV12-4; D gene: .; J gene: TRBJ2-5; clone size: many; CDR3 protein: CASSRSMGGQETQYF; CDR3 DNA: TGTGCCAGCAGTAGGTCAATGGGCGGACAAGAGACCCAGTACTTC